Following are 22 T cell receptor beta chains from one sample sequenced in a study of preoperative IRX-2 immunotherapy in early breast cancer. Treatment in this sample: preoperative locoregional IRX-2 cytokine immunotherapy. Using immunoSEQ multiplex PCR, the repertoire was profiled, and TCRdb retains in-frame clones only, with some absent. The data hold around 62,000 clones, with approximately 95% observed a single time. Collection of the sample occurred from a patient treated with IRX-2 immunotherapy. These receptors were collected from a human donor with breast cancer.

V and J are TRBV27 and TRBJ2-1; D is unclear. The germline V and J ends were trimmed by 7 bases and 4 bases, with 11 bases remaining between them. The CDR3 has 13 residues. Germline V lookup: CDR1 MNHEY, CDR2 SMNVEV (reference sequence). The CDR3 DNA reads TGTGCCAGCACACGAACCAATTACAATGAGCAGTTCTTC. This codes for CASTRTNYNEQFF.

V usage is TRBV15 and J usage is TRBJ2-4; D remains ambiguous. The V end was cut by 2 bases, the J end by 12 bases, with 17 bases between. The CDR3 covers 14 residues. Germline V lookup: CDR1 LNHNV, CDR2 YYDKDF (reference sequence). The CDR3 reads CATSRPVHRPAQYF. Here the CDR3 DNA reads TGTGCCACCAGCAGACCTGTCCACAGACCGGCTCAGTACTTC.

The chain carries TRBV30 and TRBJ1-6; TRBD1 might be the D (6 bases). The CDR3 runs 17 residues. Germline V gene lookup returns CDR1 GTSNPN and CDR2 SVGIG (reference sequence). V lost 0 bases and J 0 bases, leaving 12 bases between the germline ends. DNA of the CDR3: TGTGCCTGGAGTGTACAGGGTTTCAGCTCCTATAATTCACCCCTCCACTTT. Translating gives CAWSVQGFSSYNSPLHF.

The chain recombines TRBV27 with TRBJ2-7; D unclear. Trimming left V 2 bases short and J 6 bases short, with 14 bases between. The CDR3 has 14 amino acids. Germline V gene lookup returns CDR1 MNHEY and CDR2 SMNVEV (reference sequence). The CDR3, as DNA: TGTGCCAGCAGTTTAACCTTTTCGGCCGGCGAGCAGTACTTC. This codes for CASSLTFSAGEQYF.

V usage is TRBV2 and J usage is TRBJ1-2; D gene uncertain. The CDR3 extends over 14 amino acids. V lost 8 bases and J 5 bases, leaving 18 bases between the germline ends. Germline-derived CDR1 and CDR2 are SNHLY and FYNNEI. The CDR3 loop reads CASRFSETLYGYTF. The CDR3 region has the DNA TGTGCCAGCCGCTTCTCGGAGACGCTTTATGGCTACACCTTC.

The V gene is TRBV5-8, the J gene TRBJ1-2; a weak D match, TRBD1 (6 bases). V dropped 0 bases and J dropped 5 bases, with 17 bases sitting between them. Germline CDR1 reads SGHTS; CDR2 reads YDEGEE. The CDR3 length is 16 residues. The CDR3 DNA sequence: TGTGCCAGCAGCTTGGGGGGGGCCTTCTTCGGGTATGGCTACACCTTC. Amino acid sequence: CASSLGGAFFGYGYTF.

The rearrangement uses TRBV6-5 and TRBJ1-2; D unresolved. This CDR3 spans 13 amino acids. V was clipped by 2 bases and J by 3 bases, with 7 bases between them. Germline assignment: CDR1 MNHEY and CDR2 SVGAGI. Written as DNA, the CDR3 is TGTGCCAGCAGTTACAGGAGGGACTATGGCTACACCTTC. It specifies CASSYRRDYGYTF.

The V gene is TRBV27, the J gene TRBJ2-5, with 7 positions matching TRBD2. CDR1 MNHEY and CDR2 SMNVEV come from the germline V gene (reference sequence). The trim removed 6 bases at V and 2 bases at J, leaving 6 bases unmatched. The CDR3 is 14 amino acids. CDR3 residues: CASRNSGPQETQYF. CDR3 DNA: TGTGCCAGCAGGAATAGCGGGCCACAAGAGACCCAGTACTTC.

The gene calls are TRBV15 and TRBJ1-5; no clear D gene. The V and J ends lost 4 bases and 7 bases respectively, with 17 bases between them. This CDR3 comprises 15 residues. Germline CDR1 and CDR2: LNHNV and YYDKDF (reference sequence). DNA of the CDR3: TGTGCCACCAGCACCCCCGTCCGGCTGCTCCAGCCCCAGCATTTT. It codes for CATSTPVRLLQPQHF.

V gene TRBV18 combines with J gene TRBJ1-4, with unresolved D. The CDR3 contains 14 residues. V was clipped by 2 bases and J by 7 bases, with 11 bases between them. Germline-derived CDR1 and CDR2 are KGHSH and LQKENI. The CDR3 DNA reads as TGTGCCAGCTCACCAGTTGGGGTCCGTGAAAAACTGTTTTTT. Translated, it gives CASSPVGVREKLFF.

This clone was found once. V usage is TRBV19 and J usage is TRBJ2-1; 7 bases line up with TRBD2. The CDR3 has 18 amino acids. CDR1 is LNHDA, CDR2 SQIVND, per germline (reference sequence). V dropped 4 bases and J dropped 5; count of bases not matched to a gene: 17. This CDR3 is CASSTVSRVRGRNNEQFF. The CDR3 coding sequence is TGTGCCAGTAGTACGGTTTCTCGGGTTCGCGGGAGAAACAATGAGCAGTTCTTC.

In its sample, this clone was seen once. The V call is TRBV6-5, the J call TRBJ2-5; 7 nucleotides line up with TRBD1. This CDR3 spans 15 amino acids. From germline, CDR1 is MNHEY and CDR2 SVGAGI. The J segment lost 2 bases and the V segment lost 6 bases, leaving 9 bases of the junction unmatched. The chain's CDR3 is CASRPPGQQQETQYF. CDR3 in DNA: TGTGCCAGCAGGCCTCCGGGACAGCAGCAAGAGACCCAGTACTTC.

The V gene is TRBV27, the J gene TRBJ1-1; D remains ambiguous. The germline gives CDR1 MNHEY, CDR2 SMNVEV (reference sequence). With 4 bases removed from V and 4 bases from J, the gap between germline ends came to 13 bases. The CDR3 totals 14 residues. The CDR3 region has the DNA TGTGCCAGCAGTTCTGTGGCGTATAGCACTGAAGCTTTCTTT. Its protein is CASSSVAYSTEAFF.

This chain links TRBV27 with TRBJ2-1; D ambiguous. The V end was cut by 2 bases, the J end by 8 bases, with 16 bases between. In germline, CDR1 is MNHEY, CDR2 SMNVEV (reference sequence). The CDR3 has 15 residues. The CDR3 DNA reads TGTGCCAGCAGTTTAGGGGTAAACGTTAGAGATGAGCAGTTCTTC. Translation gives CASSLGVNVRDEQFF.

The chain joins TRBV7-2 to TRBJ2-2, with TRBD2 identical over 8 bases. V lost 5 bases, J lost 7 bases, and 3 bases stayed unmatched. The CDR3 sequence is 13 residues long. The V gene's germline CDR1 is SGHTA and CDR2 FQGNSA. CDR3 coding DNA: TGTGCCAGCAGCCCCGGGGGGGGCGGGGAGCTGTTTTTT. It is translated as CASSPGGGGELFF.

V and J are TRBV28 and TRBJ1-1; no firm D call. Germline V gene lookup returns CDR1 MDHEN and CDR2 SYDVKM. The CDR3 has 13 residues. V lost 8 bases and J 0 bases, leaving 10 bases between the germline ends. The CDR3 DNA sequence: TGTGCCAGCTTCGACACCTTGAACACTGAAGCTTTCTTT. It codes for CASFDTLNTEAFF.

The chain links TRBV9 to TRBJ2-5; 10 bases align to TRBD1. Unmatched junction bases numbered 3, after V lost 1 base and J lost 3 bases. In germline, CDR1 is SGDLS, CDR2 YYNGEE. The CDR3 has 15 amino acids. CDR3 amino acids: CASSVQTGGEETQYF. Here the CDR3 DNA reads TGTGCCAGCAGCGTACAGACAGGGGGCGAAGAGACCCAGTACTTC.

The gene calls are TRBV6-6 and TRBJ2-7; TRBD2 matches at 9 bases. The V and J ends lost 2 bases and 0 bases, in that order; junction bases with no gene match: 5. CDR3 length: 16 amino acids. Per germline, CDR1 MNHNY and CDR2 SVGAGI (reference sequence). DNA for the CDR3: TGTGCCAGCAGTTACCCGGCTAGCGGGAACTCCTACGAGCAGTACTTC. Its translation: CASSYPASGNSYEQYF.

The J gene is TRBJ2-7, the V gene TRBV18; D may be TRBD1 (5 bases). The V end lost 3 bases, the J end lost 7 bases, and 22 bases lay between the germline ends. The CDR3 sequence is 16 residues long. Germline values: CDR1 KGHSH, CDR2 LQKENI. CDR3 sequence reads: CASSPDRLGHLGEQYF. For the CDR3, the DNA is TGTGCCAGCTCACCGGACCGCCTAGGACACCTGGGGGAGCAGTACTTC.

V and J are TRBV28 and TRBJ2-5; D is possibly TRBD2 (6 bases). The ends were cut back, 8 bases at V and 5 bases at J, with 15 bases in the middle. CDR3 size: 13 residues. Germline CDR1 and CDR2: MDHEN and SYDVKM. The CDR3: CASFSGVWETQYF. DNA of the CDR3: TGTGCCAGCTTCTCGGGAGTCTGGGAGACCCAGTACTTC.

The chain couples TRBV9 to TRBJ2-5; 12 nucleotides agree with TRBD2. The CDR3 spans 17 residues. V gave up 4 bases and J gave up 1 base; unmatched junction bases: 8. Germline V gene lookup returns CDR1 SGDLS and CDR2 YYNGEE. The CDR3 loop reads CASSFRPLAGGQETQYF. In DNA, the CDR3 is TGTGCCAGCAGCTTCCGACCACTAGCGGGAGGCCAAGAGACCCAGTACTTC.

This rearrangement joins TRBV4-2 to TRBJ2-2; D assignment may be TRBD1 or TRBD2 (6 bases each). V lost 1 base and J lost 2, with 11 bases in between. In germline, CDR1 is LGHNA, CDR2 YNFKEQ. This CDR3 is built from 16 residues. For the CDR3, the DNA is TGTGCCAGCAGCCAAGCCGGGGGCCGAAACACCGGGGAGCTGTTTTTT. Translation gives CASSQAGGRNTGELFF.